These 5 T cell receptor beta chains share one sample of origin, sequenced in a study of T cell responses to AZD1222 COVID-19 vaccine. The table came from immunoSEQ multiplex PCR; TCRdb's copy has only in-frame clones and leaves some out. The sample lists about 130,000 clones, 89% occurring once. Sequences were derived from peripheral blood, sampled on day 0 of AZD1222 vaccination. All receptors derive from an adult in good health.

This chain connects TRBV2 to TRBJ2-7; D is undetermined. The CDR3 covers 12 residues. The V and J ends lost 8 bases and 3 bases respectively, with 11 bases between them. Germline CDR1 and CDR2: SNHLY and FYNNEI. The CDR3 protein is CASLGKNYEQYF. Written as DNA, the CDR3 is TGTGCCAGCTTGGGAAAGAACTACGAGCAGTACTTC.

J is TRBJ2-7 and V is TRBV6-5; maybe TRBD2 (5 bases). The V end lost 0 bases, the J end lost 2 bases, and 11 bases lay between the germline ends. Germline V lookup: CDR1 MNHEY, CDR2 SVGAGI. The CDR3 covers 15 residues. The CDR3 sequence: CASSYSPSGTYEQYF. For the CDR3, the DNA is TGTGCCAGCAGTTACTCCCCAAGCGGCACCTACGAGCAGTACTTC.

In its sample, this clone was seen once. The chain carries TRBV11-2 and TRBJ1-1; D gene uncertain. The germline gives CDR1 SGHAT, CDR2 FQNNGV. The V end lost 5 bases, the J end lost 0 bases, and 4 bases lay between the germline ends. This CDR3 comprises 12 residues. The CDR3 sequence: CASSIMNTEAFF. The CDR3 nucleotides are TGTGCCAGCAGCATTATGAACACTGAAGCTTTCTTT.

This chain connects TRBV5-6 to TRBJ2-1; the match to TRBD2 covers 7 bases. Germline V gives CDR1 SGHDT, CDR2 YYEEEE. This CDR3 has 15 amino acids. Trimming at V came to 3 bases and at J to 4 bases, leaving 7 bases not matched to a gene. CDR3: CASSSGPGGYNEQFF. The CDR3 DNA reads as TGTGCCAGCAGCTCCGGCCCCGGGGGGTACAATGAGCAGTTCTTC.

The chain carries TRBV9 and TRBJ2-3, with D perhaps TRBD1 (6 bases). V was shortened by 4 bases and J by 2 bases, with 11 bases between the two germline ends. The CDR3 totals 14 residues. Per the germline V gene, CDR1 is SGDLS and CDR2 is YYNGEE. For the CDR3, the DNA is TGTGCCAGCAGCCCAAGGACAGCCACAGATACGCAGTATTTT. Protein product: CASSPRTATDTQYF.